This TCR beta chain was observed in a study of fetal regulatory T cell absence and autoimmunity. The survey-level immunoSEQ assay was used. Repertoires were generated with immunoSEQ multiplex PCR, while TCRdb's copy carries only in-frame clones and drops some. The data contain more than 90,000 clones, more than 70% of them singletons. Sample: pancreas tissue. The sequence was obtained from a male donor with IPEX syndrome.

The CDR3 coding sequence is TGTGCCAGCAGTTACGTCGGGGGGACCAACACTGAAGCTTTCTTT. Translation: CASSYVGGTNTEAFF. The chain carries TRBV6-6 and TRBJ1-1; a possible D gene is TRBD1 (5 bases). The germline CDR1 and CDR2 sequences are MNHNY and SVGAGI (reference sequence). The CDR3 length is 15 residues. V lost 2 bases to trimming and J lost 2 bases, with 12 bases between them.